The 29 T cell receptor beta chains in this list originate from one sample, sequenced in a study of blood T cells in healthy people across ages. Alongside a J-beta primer mix, a sample-barcoded 5' primer served in a second PCR lasting about 7 to 11 cycles. Via MiXCR, TCRdb re-called the 5' RACE reads, giving one row per CDR3 protein. The table has approximately 1,700,000 distinct CDR3 sequences, 39% seen once. The sample comprised blood. The receptors were gathered from a human donor in good health.

The chain couples TRBV6-2 or TRBV6-3 to TRBJ2-7; D remains ambiguous. Germline V gene lookup returns CDR1 MNHEY and CDR2 SVGEGT. The CDR3 has 15 amino acids. V dropped 5 bases and J dropped 6 bases, with 20 bases sitting between them. The chain's CDR3 is CASSSYSTSDSEQYF. The CDR3 DNA follows: TGTGCCAGCAGTAGCTACTCGACGAGCGATTCCGAGCAGTACTTC.

This clonotype was detected only a few times. V and J are TRBV3-1 and TRBJ2-4, with 10 bases that match TRBD2. Germline trimming cut 4 bases from V and 9 bases from J; bases unmatched to any gene: 9. The CDR3 contains 15 residues. The germline CDR1 and CDR2 sequences are LGHDT and YNNKEL (reference sequence). CDR3: CASSLSGGAFSIQYF. The CDR3 coding sequence is TGTGCCAGCAGCCTCAGCGGGGGGGCGTTTAGCATTCAGTACTTC. Based on the CDR3 plus reference TRBV3-1 and TRBJ2-4, the full variable domain is DTAVSQTPKYLVTQMGNDKSIKCEQNLGHDTMYWYKQDSKKFLKIMFSYNNKELIINETVPNRFSPKSPDKAHLNLHINSLELGDSAVYFCASSLSGGAFSIQYFGAGTRLSVL.

This chain uses TRBV20-1 with TRBJ2-5, with D maybe TRBD2 (6 bases). The CDR3 totals 12 residues. V lost 4 bases to trimming and J lost 7 bases, with 13 bases between them. CDR1 and CDR2 (germline): DFQATT, SNEGSKA (reference sequence). CDR3 in amino acids: CSANQGGGTQYF. The CDR3 DNA reads as TGCAGTGCTAATCAGGGAGGAGGGACCCAGTACTTC.

The chain uses TRBV4-1 and TRBJ1-5; D call uncertain. Trimming took off 0 bases at V and 4 bases at J, with 13 bases between the two ends. The germline V gene has CDR1 MGHRA and CDR2 YSYEKL. CDR3 size: 16 residues. The CDR3, as DNA: TGCGCCAGCAGCCAAGATTACCTCGGGGAGAATCAGCCCCAGCATTTT. Amino acid sequence: CASSQDYLGENQPQHF.

There are a few counts of this clonotype. The chain joins TRBV2 to TRBJ2-5, with 7 bases that match TRBD1. After removal of 5 bases from V and 5 bases from J, the junction contained 11 bases not matched to a gene. The germline gives CDR1 SNHLY, CDR2 FYNNEI. The CDR3 runs 15 residues. CDR3 in DNA: TGTGCCAGCAGTTGGAATCGGGGACAGCGGGAGACCCAGTACTTC. Translated: CASSWNRGQRETQYF. Supplemented by reference TRBV2 and TRBJ2-5, the full variable domain reads EPEVTQTPSHQVTQMGQEVILRCVPISNHLYFYWYRQILGQKVEFLVSFYNNEISEKSEIFDDQFSVERPDGSNFTLKIRSTKLEDSAMYFCASSWNRGQRETQYFGPGTRLLVL.

V usage is TRBV12-3 or TRBV12-4 and J usage is TRBJ1-4; D may be TRBD1 (5 bases). This CDR3 comprises 14 residues. Trimming pared 7 bases from V and 7 bases from J, leaving 16 bases between. The CDR3 loop is CASTPGRKGEKLFF. The CDR3 DNA follows: TGTGCCAGCACCCCAGGGCGAAAAGGTGAAAAACTGTTTTTT.

To note about this clonotype: Just one base apart from a much larger clone, this may be a read error. The chain employs TRBV15 and TRBJ2-7, with 10 bases fitting TRBD1. The V gene's germline CDR1 is LNHNV and CDR2 YYDKDF (reference sequence). After removal of 1 base from V and 7 bases from J, the junction contained 10 bases not matched to a gene. There are 16 residues in the CDR3. As DNA, the CDR3 is TGTGCCACCAGCAGAGGTGGGACAGGGGTTTTCGGTGAGCAGTACTTC. This codes for CATSRGGTGVFGEQYF.

This clonotype was detected a few times. The chain has TRBV5-6 and TRBJ1-2; possibly TRBD1 for D (5 bases). The V gene's germline CDR1 is SGHDT and CDR2 YYEEEE. Trimming took 4 bases from V and 1 from J, leaving 11 bases between them. The CDR3 length is 14 residues. The CDR3 sequence is CASSQGSVNYGYTF. CDR3 coding DNA: TGTGCCAGCAGCCAGGGTTCTGTTAACTATGGCTACACCTTC.

The rearrangement uses TRBV30 and TRBJ1-2; D is uncertain. The germline CDR1 and CDR2 sequences are GTSNPN and SVGIG (reference sequence). This CDR3 region has 12 residues. V was cut by 1 base and J by 7 bases, with 10 bases left in between. CDR3 coding DNA: TGTGCCTGGAGTGCAGGCCAAGTTGGCTACACCTTC. It translates to CAWSAGQVGYTF.

For this clonotype: A junction end diverges from the germline sequence, so it may reflect a read error. The chain recombines TRBV27 with TRBJ2-6, with D perhaps matching TRBD1 (6 bases). Germline CDR1 is MNHEY and CDR2 is SMNVEV (reference sequence). The CDR3 totals 16 residues. CDR3 coding DNA: TGTGCCAGCAGCTTATCAACAGGGACTGGGGCCAACGTCCTGACTTTC. Translating gives CASSLSTGTGANVLTF.

The table lists this clonotype with a few counts. The V gene is TRBV7-2, the J gene TRBJ2-5; D is tentatively TRBD1 or TRBD2 (6 bases each). V gave up 1 base and J gave up 4 bases, with 22 bases separating them. The germline V gene encodes CDR1 SGHTA and CDR2 FQGNSA. The CDR3 contains 18 residues. The CDR3 DNA sequence: TGTGCCAGCAGCTTAGTCTCGACGCAAGGGGGGCGGGGAGAGACCCAGTACTTC. Its translation is CASSLVSTQGGRGETQYF.

The chain uses TRBV7-9 and TRBJ2-1; the D call may be TRBD1 or TRBD2 (5 bases each). Trimming left V 6 bases short and J 9 bases short, with 12 bases between. CDR1 is SEHNR, CDR2 FQNEAQ, per germline (reference sequence). There are 12 residues in the CDR3. CDR3 DNA: TGTGCCAGCAGTACGTGGGGGACTGAGCAGTTCTTC. Amino acid sequence: CASSTWGTEQFF.

This clonotype was observed a few times. The chain combines TRBV9 with TRBJ2-5; possibly TRBD1 for D (5 bases). V lost 0 bases and J lost 2, with 11 bases in between. Germline V gives CDR1 SGDLS, CDR2 YYNGEE. This CDR3 has 15 residues. The CDR3, as DNA: TGTGCCAGCAGCGTAGGTGACAGAGAGCAAGAGACCCAGTACTTC. Amino acids: CASSVGDREQETQYF.

Regarding this clonotype: It may be a read error: a sequence one base away is much more abundant. V and J are TRBV12-3 or TRBV12-4 and TRBJ1-2; D is unclear. The CDR3 totals 13 residues. Written as DNA, the CDR3 is TGTACCACCTCGCTAGGAGCTAACTATGGCTACACCTTC. This encodes CTTSLGANYGYTF.

The chain has TRBV7-3 and TRBJ2-3; D ambiguous. This CDR3 is 15 amino acids long. V was cut by 1 base and J by 7 bases, with 15 bases left in between. The germline V gene encodes CDR1 SGHTA and CDR2 FQGTGA. In DNA, the CDR3 is TGTGCCAGCAGCTTAAACGTTCCGGGCAGAAATACGCAGTATTTT. It yields the protein CASSLNVPGRNTQYF.

V is TRBV5-1 and J is TRBJ2-1; 10 bases agree with TRBD2. This CDR3 has 14 amino acids. Germline lookup yields CDR1 SGHRS and CDR2 YFSETQ. V dropped 2 bases and J dropped 13; count of bases not matched to a gene: 9. CDR3 amino acids: CASSLTSGDPRQFF. CDR3 sequence (DNA): TGCGCCAGCAGCTTAACTAGCGGGGATCCGAGACAGTTCTTC.

This CDR3 reads CASSHSRTDGYTF. The CDR3 DNA reads TGTGCCAGCAGCCACTCAAGGACCGATGGCTACACCTTC. The V gene is TRBV4-2, the J gene TRBJ1-2; D ambiguous. Trimming removed 3 bases from V and 6 bases from J, with 11 bases in between. CDR3 length: 13 amino acids. Germline CDR1 LGHNA, CDR2 YNFKEQ.

About this clonotype itself: An end of the junction differs from the germline gene, which may be a read error. This chain joins TRBV5-1 and TRBJ1-1; 7 nucleotides line up with TRBD1. This CDR3 is built from 15 residues. Germline CDR1 and CDR2: SGHRS and YFSETQ. CDR3 residues: CASRLTGRGGTEAFF. As DNA, the CDR3 is TGCGCCAGCCGCTTGACAGGGAGAGGGGGCACTGAAGCTTTCTTT.

In the case of this clonotype: A read error may be the cause here, since a much bigger clone is one base away. The gene calls are TRBV4-1 and TRBJ2-7; D perhaps matches TRBD2 (5 bases). Between the trimmed V and J ends, which lost 1 base and 6 bases, there was a span of 10 bases. The CDR3 loop spans 13 amino acids. Per germline, CDR1 MGHRA and CDR2 YSYEKL. The CDR3 here is CASSQGRTREQYF. In nucleotides, the CDR3 is TGCGCCAGCAGCCAAGGGAGGACGCGCGAGCAGTACTTC.

The chain employs TRBV4-3 and TRBJ2-1; the D is unclear. The V and J ends lost 0 bases and 5 bases respectively, with 17 bases between them. Germline V gene lookup returns CDR1 LGHNA and CDR2 YSLEER. This CDR3 has 17 residues. Here the CDR3 reads CASSQDRAGPSNNEQFF. The CDR3 bases are TGCGCCAGCAGCCAAGATCGGGCCGGGCCAAGTAACAATGAGCAGTTCTTC.

The rearrangement uses TRBV3-1 and TRBJ1-2, with D perhaps TRBD1 (5 bases). V was cut by 3 bases and J by 2 bases, with 13 bases left in between. Germline loops: CDR1 LGHDT, CDR2 YNNKEL (reference sequence). CDR3 length: 15 residues. Here the CDR3 DNA reads TGTGCCAGCAGCCAGGATTTTAGGGGAAACTATGGCTACACCTTC. Translation: CASSQDFRGNYGYTF.

This clonotype was detected a few times. The junction does not match germline at one end; this may be a read error. The chain is built from TRBV29-1 and TRBJ1-2; D not resolved. Germline V lookup: CDR1 SQVTM, CDR2 ANQGSEA. The CDR3 loop spans 11 amino acids. CDR3 sequence reads: CGVGANYGYTF. In DNA form, the CDR3 reads TGCGGCGTTGGGGCTAACTATGGCTACACCTTC.

This clonotype came up a few times. The J gene is TRBJ2-5, the V gene TRBV9; TRBD1 might be the D (6 bases). Germline V gives CDR1 SGDLS, CDR2 YYNGEE. The length of the CDR3 is 16 residues. With 0 bases removed from V and 2 bases from J, the gap between germline ends came to 14 bases. The DNA for the CDR3 is TGTGCCAGCAGCGTAGGGGTCAGGGACACGCAAGAGACCCAGTACTTC. This translates into CASSVGVRDTQETQYF.

The chain employs TRBV13 and TRBJ1-2, with TRBD1 matching over 7 bases. V lost 5 bases, J lost 7 bases, and 13 bases stayed unmatched. Germline V lookup: CDR1 PRHDT, CDR2 FYEKMQ (reference sequence). The CDR3 loop spans 15 amino acids. The CDR3 protein is CASSPNRGRLGGYTF. In nucleotides, the CDR3 is TGTGCCAGCAGCCCCAACAGGGGACGCCTTGGTGGCTACACCTTC.

This clonotype was detected once. The chain recombines TRBV4-3 with TRBJ1-2; D might be TRBD1 (6 bases). CDR3 length: 15 residues. Trimming took 1 base from V and 4 from J, leaving 13 bases between them. Germline V gene data show CDR1 as LGHNA and CDR2 as YSLEER. CDR3 in amino acids: CASSQVWGRPYGYTF. In nucleotides, the CDR3 is TGCGCCAGCAGCCAAGTATGGGGGCGGCCCTATGGCTACACCTTC.

This rearrangement joins TRBV20-1 to TRBJ2-3; no definite D call. Trimming took 6 bases from V and 5 from J, leaving 6 bases between them. The CDR3 totals 10 residues. Per the germline V gene, CDR1 is DFQATT and CDR2 is SNEGSKA (reference sequence). CDR3 sequence (DNA): TGCAGTGCAGGCCTAGATACGCAGTATTTT. This translates into CSAGLDTQYF.

The chain has TRBV12-3 or TRBV12-4 and TRBJ2-1, with 11 bases that match TRBD2. This CDR3 contains 16 residues. With V trimmed by 5 bases and J by 5 bases, 8 bases remained unmatched. Here the CDR3 DNA reads TGTGCCAGCAGTCTAAGAGCGGGACTAGCGGACAATGAGCAGTTCTTC. Protein product: CASSLRAGLADNEQFF.

Only a few counts were recorded for this clonotype. The chain links TRBV6-1 to TRBJ1-4, with D perhaps TRBD1 (6 bases). The CDR3 spans 17 residues. The ends were cut back, 4 bases at V and 7 bases at J, with 22 bases in the middle. From germline, CDR1 is MNHNS and CDR2 SASEGT. The CDR3 DNA follows: TGTGCCAGCAGTGCCGGCCCCCGGACAGCGGCGGGTGAAAAACTGTTTTTT. Translated, it gives CASSAGPRTAAGEKLFF.

Ten or more counts support this clonotype. The chain has TRBV20-1 and TRBJ2-1; D is possibly TRBD2 (5 bases). Germline CDR1 is DFQATT and CDR2 is SNEGSKA (reference sequence). This CDR3 is 13 amino acids long. The CDR3 loop is CSASGGSYNEQFF. CDR3 nucleotides: TGCAGCGCCTCAGGCGGGTCTTACAATGAGCAGTTCTTC.